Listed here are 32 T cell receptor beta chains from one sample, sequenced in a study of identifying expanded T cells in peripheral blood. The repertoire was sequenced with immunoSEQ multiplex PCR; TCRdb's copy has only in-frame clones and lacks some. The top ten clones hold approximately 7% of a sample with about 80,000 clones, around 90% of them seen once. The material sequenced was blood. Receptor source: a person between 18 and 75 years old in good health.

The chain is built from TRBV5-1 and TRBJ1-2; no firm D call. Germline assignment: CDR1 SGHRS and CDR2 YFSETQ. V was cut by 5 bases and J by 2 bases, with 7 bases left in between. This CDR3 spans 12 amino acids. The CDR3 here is CASSASNYGYTF. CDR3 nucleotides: TGCGCCAGCAGTGCAAGCAACTATGGCTACACCTTC.

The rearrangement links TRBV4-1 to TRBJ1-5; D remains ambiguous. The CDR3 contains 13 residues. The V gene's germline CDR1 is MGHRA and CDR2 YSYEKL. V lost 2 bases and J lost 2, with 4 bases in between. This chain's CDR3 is CASSQSGNQPQHF. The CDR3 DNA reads TGCGCCAGCAGCCAATCTGGCAATCAGCCCCAGCATTTT.

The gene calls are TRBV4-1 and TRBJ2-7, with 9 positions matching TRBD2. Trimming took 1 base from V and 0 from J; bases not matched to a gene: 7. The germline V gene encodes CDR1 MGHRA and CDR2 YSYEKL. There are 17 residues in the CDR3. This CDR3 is CASSQAFSGGRSYEQYF. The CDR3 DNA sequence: TGCGCCAGCAGCCAAGCGTTTAGCGGGGGCCGCTCCTACGAGCAGTACTTC.

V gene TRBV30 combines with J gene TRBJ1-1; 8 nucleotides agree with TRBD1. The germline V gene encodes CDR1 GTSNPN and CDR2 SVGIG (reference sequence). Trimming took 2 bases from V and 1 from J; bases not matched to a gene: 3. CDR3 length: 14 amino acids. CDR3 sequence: CAWSSDRGNTEAFF. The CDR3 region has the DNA TGTGCCTGGAGTTCCGACAGGGGGAACACTGAAGCTTTCTTT.

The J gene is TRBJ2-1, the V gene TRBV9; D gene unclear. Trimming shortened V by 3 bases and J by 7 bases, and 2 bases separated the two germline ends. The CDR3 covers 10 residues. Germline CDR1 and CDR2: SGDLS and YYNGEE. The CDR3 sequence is CASSGNEQFF. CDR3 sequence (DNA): TGTGCCAGCAGCGGGAATGAGCAGTTCTTC.

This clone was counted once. For the CDR3, the DNA is TGTGCCAGTAGTATATTGGGAAGTGAAAAACTGTTTTTT. Translating gives CASSILGSEKLFF. V usage is TRBV19 and J usage is TRBJ1-4; D is undetermined. This CDR3 has 13 residues. The V end was cut by 2 bases, the J end by 7 bases, with 8 bases between. Germline V gives CDR1 LNHDA, CDR2 SQIVND (reference sequence).

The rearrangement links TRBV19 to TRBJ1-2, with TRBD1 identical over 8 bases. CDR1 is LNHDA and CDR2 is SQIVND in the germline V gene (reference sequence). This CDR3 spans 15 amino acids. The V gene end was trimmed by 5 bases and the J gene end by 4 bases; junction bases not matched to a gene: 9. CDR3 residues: CASSPRTGSSYGYTF. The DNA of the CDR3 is TGTGCCAGTAGTCCCCGGACAGGGAGCAGCTATGGCTACACCTTC.

The CDR3 sequence: CASSIDGFGAQGQFF. The CDR3 DNA is TGTGCCAGTAGTATAGACGGCTTTGGGGCCCAAGGGCAGTTCTTC. The V gene is TRBV19, the J gene TRBJ2-1, with D perhaps TRBD1 (5 bases). This CDR3 contains 15 residues. Germline CDR1 LNHDA, CDR2 SQIVND (reference sequence). V dropped 0 bases and J dropped 12 bases, with 18 bases sitting between them.

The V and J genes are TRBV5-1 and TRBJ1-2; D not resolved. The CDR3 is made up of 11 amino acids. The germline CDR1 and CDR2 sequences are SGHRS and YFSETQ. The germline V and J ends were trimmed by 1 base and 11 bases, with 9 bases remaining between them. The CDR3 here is CASSLKGSYTF. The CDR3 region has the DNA TGCGCCAGCAGCTTGAAGGGCTCTTACACCTTC.

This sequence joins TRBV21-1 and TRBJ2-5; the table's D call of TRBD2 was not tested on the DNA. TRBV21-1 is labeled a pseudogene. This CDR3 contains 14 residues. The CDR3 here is CASSRLAVKETQYF. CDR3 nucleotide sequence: TGTGCCAGCAGCAGACTAGCGGTCAAAGAGACCCAGTACTTC.

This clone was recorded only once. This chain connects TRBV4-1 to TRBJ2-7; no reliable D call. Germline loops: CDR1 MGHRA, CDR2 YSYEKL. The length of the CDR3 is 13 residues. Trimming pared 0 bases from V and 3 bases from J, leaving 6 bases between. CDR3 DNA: TGCGCCAGCAGCCAAGACCTCAACTACGAGCAGTACTTC. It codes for CASSQDLNYEQYF.

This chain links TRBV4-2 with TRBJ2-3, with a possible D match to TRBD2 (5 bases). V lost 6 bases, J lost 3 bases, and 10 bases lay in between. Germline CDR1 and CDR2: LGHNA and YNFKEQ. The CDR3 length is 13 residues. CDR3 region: CASRPGDTDTQYF. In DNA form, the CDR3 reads TGTGCCAGCAGACCCGGGGATACAGATACGCAGTATTTT.

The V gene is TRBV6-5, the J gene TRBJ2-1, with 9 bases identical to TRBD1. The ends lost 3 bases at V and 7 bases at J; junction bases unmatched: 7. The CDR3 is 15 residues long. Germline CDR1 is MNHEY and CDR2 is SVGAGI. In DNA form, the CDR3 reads TGTGCCAGCAGTTATGGACAGGGGATCAGTAATGAGCAGTTCTTC. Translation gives CASSYGQGISNEQFF.

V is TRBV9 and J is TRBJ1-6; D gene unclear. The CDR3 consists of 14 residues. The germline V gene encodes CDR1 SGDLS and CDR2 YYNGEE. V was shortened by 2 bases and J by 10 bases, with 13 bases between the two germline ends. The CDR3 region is CASSVDVTSSPLHF. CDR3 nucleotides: TGTGCCAGCAGCGTCGATGTAACCTCGTCACCCCTCCACTTT.

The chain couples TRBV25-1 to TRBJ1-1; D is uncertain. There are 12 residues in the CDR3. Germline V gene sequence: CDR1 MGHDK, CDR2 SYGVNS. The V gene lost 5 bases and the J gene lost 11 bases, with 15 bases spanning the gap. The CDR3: CASSTLRSVAFF. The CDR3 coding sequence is TGTGCCAGCAGTACTCTCAGATCCGTTGCTTTCTTT.

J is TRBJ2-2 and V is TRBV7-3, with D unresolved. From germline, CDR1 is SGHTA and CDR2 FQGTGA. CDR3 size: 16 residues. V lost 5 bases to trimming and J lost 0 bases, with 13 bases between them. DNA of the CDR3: TGTGCCAGCAGCCCGACACCGTTCGCGAACACCGGGGAGCTGTTTTTT. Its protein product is CASSPTPFANTGELFF.

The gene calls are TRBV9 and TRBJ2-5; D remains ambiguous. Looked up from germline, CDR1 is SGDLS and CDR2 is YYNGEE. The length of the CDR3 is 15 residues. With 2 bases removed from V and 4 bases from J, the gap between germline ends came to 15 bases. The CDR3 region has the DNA TGTGCCAGCAGCGTGGGAAATAATGTTGGAGAGACCCAGTACTTC. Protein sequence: CASSVGNNVGETQYF. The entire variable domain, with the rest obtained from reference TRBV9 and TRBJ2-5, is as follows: DSGVTQTPKHLITATGQRVTLRCSPRSGDLSVYWYQQSLDQGLQFLIQYYNGEERAKGNILERFSAQQFPDLHSELNLSSLELGDSALYFCASSVGNNVGETQYFGPGTRLLVL.

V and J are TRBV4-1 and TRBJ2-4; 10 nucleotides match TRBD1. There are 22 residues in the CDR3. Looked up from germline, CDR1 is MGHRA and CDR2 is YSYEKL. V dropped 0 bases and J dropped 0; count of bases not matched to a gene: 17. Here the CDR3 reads CASSQDADRGRVGDRAKNIQYF. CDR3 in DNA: TGCGCCAGCAGCCAAGATGCCGACAGGGGGCGCGTGGGGGATCGAGCCAAAAACATTCAGTACTTC.

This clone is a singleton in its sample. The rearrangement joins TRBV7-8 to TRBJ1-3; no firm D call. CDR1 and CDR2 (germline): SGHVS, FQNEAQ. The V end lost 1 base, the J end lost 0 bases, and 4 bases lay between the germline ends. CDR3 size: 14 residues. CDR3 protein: CASSLGGSGNTIYF. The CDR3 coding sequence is TGTGCCAGCAGCTTAGGGGGCTCTGGAAACACCATATATTTT.

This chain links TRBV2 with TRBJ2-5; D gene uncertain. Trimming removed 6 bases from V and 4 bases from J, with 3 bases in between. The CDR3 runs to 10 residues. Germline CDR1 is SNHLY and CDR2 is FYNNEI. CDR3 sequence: CASSLETQYF. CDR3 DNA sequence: TGTGCCAGCAGCCTAGAGACCCAGTACTTC.

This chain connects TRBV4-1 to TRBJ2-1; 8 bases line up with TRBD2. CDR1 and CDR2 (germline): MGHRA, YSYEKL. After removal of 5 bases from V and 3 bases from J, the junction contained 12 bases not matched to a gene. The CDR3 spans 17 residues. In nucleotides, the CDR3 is TGCGCCAGCAGCGATCCTGATGACGGGGGGGACTACAATGAGCAGTTCTTC. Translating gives CASSDPDDGGDYNEQFF.

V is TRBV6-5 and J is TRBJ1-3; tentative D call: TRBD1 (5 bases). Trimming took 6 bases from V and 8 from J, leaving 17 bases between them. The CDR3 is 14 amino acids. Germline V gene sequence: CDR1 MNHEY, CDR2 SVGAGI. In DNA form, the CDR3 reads TGTGCCAGCAGCCCCAGGGTATCGGGCTACACCATATATTTT. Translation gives CASSPRVSGYTIYF.

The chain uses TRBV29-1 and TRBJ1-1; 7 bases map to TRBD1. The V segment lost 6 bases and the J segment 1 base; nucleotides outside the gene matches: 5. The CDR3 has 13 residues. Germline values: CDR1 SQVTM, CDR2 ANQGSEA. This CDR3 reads CSVYRGGNTEAFF. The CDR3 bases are TGCAGCGTATACAGGGGTGGGAACACTGAAGCTTTCTTT.

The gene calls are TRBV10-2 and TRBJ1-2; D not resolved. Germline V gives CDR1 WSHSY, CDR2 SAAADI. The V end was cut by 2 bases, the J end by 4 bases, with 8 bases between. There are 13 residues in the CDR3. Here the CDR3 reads CASSETEGYGYTF. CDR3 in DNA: TGCGCCAGCAGTGAGACCGAGGGCTATGGCTACACCTTC.

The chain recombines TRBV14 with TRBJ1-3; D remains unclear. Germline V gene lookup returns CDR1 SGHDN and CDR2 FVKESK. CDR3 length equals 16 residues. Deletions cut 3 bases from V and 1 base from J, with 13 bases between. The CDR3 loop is CASSHLSSDSGNTIYF. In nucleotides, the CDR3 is TGTGCCAGCAGCCACCTCTCAAGTGATTCTGGAAACACCATATATTTT.

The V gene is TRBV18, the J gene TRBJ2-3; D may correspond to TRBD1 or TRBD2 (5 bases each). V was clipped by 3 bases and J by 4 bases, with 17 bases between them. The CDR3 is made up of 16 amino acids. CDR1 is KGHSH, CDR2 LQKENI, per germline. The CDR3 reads CASSPSGRGFSDTQYF. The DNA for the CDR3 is TGTGCCAGCTCACCCTCGGGGCGAGGGTTCTCAGATACGCAGTATTTT.

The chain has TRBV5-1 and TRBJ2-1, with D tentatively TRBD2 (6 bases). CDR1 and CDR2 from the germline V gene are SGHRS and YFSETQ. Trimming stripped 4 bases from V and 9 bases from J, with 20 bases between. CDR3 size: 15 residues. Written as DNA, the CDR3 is TGCGCCAGCAGCCTGAGAGGACTACAAGAGAGTGAGCAGTTCTTC. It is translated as CASSLRGLQESEQFF.

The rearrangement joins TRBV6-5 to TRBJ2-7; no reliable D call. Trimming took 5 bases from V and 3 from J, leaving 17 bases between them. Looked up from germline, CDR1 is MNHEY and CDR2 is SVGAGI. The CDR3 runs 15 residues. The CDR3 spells CASSPRGRQHYEQYF. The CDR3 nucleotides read TGTGCCAGCAGTCCCCGAGGAAGGCAACACTACGAGCAGTACTTC.

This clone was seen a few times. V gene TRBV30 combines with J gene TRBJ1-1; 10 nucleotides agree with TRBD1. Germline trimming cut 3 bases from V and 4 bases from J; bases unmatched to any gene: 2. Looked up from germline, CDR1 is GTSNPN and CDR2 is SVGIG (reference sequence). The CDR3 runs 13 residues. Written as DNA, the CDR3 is TGTGCCTGGAGCGGGACAGGGGTCACTGAAGCTTTCTTT. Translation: CAWSGTGVTEAFF.

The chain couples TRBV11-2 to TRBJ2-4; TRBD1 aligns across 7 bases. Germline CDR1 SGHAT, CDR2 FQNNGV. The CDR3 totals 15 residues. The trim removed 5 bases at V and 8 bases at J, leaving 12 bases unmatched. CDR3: CASSPRGGTADIQYF. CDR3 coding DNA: TGTGCCAGCAGCCCAAGGGGTGGGACAGCAGACATTCAGTACTTC.

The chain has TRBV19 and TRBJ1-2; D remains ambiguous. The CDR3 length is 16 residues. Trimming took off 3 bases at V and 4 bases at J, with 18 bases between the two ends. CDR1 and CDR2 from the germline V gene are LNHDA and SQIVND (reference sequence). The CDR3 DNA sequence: TGTGCCAGTAGTATTTCTCGGGAAGCGGGGTTCTATGGCTACACCTTC. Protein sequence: CASSISREAGFYGYTF.

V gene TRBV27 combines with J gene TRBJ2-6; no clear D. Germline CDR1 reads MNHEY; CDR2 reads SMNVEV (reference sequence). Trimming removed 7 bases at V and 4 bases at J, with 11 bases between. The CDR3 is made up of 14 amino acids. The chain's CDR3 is CASMGPWGANVLTF. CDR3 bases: TGTGCCAGCATGGGTCCCTGGGGGGCCAACGTCCTGACTTTC.